This T cell receptor (beta chain) stems from a study of glioma-infiltrating T cells after dendritic cell vaccination. Study-wide background: Dendritic cell vaccine was injected intradermally three times, biweekly.

Profiled with immunoSEQ multiplex PCR; TCRdb holds only in-frame clones, not every one. The top ten hold more than 8% of the sample, which has tens of thousands of clones, around 85% seen once. Time point: after dendritic cell vaccination, including at tumor progression/relapse. None of the glioblastoma patients had an isocitrate dehydrogenase mutation. This sequence was found in a human donor with glioblastoma. The sequenced sample was blood, obtained after dendritic cell vaccination.

The CDR3 region is CASSLVARSYEQYF. CDR3 DNA sequence: TGTGCCAGCAGCCTTGTAGCCCGCTCCTACGAGCAGTACTTC. V gene TRBV7-2 combines with J gene TRBJ2-7; no clear D gene. CDR1 is SGHTA, CDR2 FQGNSA, per germline. V lost 5 bases, J lost 0 bases, and 11 bases lay in between. The CDR3 has 14 amino acids.